The clone carrying this T cell receptor beta chain has a handful of counts. The entry originates in a study of blood T cell repertoires in COVID-19. Overall study: Sources were T cells, B-cell-depleted T cells, or PBMCs; the material itself was cDNA or gDNA.

Germline V gene lookup returns CDR1 SGHNT and CDR2 YYREEE (reference sequence). This CDR3 has 13 residues. V was trimmed by 3 bases and J by 7 bases, leaving 11 bases between them. Method: immunoSEQ multiplex PCR; TCRdb's copy keeps in-frame clones and lacks some. The table includes around 230,000 clones, approximately 80% detected once. This chain uses TRBV5-4 with TRBJ1-3, with a weak D call TRBD1 (5 bases). The receptor's source is a man between 35 and 55 years old with acute or convalescent COVID-19. The sequenced material came from peripheral blood. This CDR3 is CASSSSPGNTIYF. The CDR3 DNA is TGTGCCAGCAGCTCTTCTCCAGGGAACACCATATATTTT.